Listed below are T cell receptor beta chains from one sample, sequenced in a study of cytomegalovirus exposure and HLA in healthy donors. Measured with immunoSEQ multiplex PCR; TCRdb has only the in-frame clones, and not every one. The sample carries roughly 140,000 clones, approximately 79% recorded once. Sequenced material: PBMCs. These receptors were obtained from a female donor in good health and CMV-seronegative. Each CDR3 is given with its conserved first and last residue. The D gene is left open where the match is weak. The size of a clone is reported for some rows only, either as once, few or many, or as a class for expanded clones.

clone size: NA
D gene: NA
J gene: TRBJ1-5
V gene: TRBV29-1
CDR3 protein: CSVGGVNQPQHF
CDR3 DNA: TGCAGCGTTGGGGGGGTCAATCAGCCCCAGCATTTT

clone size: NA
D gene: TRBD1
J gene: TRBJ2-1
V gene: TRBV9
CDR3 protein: CASSSLTGLSSYNEQFF
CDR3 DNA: TGTGCCAGCAGCTCGTTGACAGGGCTAAGCTCCTACAATGAGCAGTTCTTC

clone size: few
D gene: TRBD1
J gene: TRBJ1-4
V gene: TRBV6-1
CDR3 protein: CASRIQGAGEKLFF
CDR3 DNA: TGTGCCAGCAGAATCCAGGGGGCTGGCGAAAAACTGTTTTTT

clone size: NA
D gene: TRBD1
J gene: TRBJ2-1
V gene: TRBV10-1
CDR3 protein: CASSATGGQQFF
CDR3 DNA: TGCGCCAGCAGTGCGACAGGGGGCCAGCAGTTCTTC

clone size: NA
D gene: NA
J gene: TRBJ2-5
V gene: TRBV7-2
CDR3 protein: CASSTRGETQYF
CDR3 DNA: TGTGCCAGCAGCACGAGGGGGGAGACCCAGTACTTC

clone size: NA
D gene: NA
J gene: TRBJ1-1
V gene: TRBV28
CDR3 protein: CASSRQGFMNTEAFF
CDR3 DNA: TGTGCCAGCAGTCGCCAGGGGTTCATGAACACTGAAGCTTTCTTT

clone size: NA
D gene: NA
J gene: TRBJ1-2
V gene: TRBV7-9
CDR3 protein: CASSLGGVNYGYTF
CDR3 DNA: TGTGCCAGCAGCTTAGGAGGAGTCAACTATGGCTACACCTTC

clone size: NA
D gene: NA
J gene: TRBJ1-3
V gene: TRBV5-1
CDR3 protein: CASSSDSSSGNTIYF
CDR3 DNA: TGCGCCAGCAGTTCGGACAGCAGCTCTGGAAACACCATATATTTT

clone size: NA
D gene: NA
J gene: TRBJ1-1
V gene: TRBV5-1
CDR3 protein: CASSFNRVEAFF
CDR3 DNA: TGCGCCAGCAGCTTCAACAGGGTAGAAGCTTTCTTT

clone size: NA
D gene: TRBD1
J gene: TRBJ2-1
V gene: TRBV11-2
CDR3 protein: CASSFDRGHEQFF
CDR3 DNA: TGTGCCAGCAGTTTTGACAGGGGACATGAGCAGTTCTTC

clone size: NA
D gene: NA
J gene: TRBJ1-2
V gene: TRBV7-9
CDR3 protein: CASSLDYTGPGYGYTF
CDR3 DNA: TGTGCCAGCAGCTTAGATTATACAGGGCCCGGCTATGGCTACACCTTC

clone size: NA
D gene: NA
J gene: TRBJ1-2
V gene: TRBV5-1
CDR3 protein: CASSSRGGGYGYTF
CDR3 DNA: TGCGCCAGCAGCTCCCGAGGCGGCGGGTATGGCTACACCTTC

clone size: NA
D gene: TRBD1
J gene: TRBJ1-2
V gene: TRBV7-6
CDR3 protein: CASSLAPGQGAYGYTF
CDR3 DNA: TGTGCCAGCAGCTTAGCACCCGGACAGGGGGCGTATGGCTACACCTTC

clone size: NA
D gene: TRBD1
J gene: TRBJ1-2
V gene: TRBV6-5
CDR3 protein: CASSSPSGTGNGYTF
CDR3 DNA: TGTGCCAGCAGTTCTCCCTCCGGGACAGGGAACGGCTACACCTTC

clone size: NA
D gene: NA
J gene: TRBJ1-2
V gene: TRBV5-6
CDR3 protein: CASSLITEGGYTF
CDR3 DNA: TGTGCCAGCAGCTTGATAACAGAGGGTGGCTACACCTTC

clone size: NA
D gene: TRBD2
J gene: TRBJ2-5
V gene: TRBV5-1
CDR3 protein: CASTLAGGREETQYF
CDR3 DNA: TGCGCCAGCACCTTAGCGGGAGGGCGGGAAGAGACCCAGTACTTC

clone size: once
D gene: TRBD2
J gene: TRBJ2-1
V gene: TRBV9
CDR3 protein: CASSARDYANEQFF
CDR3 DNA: TGTGCCAGCAGCGCTCGGGACTACGCAAATGAGCAGTTCTTC

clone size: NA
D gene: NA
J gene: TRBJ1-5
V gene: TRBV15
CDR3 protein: CATSRDYGNQPQHF
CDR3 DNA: TGTGCCACCAGCAGAGATTATGGCAATCAGCCCCAGCATTTT

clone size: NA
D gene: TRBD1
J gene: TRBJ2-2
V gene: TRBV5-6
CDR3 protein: CASSYTGAFTGELFF
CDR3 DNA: TGTGCCAGCAGCTACACAGGGGCATTCACCGGGGAGCTGTTTTTT

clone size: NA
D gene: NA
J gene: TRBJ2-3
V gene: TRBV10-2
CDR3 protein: CASKDSGTDTQYF
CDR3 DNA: TGCGCCAGCAAAGACAGCGGCACAGATACGCAGTATTTT

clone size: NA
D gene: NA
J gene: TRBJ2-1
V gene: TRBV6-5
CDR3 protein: CASSYTAASSYNEQFF
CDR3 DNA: TGTGCCAGCAGTTACACGGCGGCGAGCTCCTACAATGAGCAGTTCTTC

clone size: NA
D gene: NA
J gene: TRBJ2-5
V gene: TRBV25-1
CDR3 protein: CASNQAGETQYF
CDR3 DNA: TGTGCCAGTAATCAAGCCGGGGAGACCCAGTACTTC

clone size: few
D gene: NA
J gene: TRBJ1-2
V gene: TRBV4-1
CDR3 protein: CASSQGAIGTGYGYTF
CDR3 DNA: TGCGCCAGCAGCCAAGGGGCGATCGGGACTGGCTATGGCTACACCTTC

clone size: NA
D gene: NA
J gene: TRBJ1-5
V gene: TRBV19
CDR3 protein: CASSRREGGSNQPQHF
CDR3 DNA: TGTGCCAGTAGTCGAAGGGAGGGGGGGAGCAATCAGCCCCAGCATTTT

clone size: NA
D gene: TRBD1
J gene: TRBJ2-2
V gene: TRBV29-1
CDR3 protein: CSVGQTGTGRTGELFF
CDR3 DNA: TGCAGCGTTGGCCAGACAGGGACAGGGAGGACCGGGGAGCTGTTTTTT

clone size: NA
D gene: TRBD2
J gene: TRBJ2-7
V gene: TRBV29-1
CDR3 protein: CSVEIAGGSYEQYF
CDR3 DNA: TGCAGCGTTGAAATAGCGGGAGGGTCCTACGAGCAGTACTTC

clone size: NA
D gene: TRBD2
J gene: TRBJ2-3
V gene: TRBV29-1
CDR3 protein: CSVSLAVSTDTQYF
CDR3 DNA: TGCAGCGTTTCCCTAGCGGTGAGCACAGATACGCAGTATTTT

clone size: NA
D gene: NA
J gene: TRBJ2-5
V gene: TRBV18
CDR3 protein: CASSPPPLGETQYF
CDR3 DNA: TGTGCCAGCTCACCACCCCCCCTAGGAGAGACCCAGTACTTC

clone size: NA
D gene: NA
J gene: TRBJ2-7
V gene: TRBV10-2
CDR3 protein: CASSESVAYEQYF
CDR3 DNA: TGCGCCAGCAGTGAATCGGTAGCCTACGAGCAGTACTTC

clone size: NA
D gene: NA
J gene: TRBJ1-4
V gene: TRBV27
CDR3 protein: CASSWQGTNEKLFF
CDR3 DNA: TGTGCCAGCAGTTGGCAGGGGACTAATGAAAAACTGTTTTTT

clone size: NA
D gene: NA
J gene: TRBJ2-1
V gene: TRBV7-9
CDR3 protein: CASSPTRSNEQFF
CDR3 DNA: TGTGCCAGCAGCCCGACTAGAAGCAATGAGCAGTTCTTC

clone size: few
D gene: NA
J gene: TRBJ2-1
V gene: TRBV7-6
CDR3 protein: CASRPAGYNEQFF
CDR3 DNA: TGTGCCAGCCGCCCCGCGGGATACAATGAGCAGTTCTTC

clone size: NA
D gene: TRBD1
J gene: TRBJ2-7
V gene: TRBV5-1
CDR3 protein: CASSPLTGSYEQYF
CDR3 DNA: TGCGCCAGCAGCCCACTGACAGGGAGCTACGAGCAGTACTTC

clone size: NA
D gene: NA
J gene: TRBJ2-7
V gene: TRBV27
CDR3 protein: CASSAGLTGDEQYF
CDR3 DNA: TGTGCCAGCAGTGCTGGACTCACGGGGGACGAGCAGTACTTC

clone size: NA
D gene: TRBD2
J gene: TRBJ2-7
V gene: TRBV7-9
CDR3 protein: CASSLVGGRAYEQYF
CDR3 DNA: TGTGCCAGCAGCTTAGTCGGCGGGAGGGCCTACGAGCAGTACTTC

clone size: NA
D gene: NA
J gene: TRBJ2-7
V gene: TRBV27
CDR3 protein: CASSHPGESEQYF
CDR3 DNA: TGTGCCAGCAGCCACCCCGGGGAGTCCGAGCAGTACTTC

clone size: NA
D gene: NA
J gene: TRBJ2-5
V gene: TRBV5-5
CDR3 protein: CASSLRSGQEDETQYF
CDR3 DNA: TGTGCCAGCAGCTTACGTTCTGGGCAGGAGGACGAGACCCAGTACTTC

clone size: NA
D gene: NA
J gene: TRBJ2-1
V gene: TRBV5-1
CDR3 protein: CASSSDLLADTSYNEQFF
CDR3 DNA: TGCGCCAGCAGCTCCGATCTGTTAGCGGACACCTCCTACAATGAGCAGTTCTTC

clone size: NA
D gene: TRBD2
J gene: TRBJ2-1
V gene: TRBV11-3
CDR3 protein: CASSWGGAYNEQFF
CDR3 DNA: TGTGCCAGCAGTTGGGGGGGAGCCTACAATGAGCAGTTCTTC

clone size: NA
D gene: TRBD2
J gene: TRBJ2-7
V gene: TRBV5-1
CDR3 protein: CASSLASGIYEQYF
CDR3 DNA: TGCGCCAGCAGCTTGGCTAGCGGGATTTACGAGCAGTACTTC

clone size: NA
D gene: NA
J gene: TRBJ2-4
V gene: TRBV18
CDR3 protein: CASSPGGQSKNIQYF
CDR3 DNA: TGTGCCAGCTCACCCGGGGGACAGAGCAAAAACATTCAGTACTTC

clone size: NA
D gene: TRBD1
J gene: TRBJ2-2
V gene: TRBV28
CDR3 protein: CASSRTGQVNTGELFF
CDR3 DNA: TGTGCCAGCAGTCGAACGGGACAGGTGAACACCGGGGAGCTGTTTTTT

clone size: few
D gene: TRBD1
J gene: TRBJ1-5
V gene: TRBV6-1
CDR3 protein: CASSEEGRGSEPQHF
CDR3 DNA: TGTGCCAGCAGTGAAGAGGGCAGGGGGTCGGAGCCCCAGCATTTT

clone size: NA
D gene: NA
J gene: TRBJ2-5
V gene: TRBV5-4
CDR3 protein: CASSLEAGEETQYF
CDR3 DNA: TGTGCCAGCAGCTTGGAAGCAGGGGAAGAGACCCAGTACTTC

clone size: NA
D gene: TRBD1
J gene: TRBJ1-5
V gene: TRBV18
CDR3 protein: CASSPDRGQPQHF
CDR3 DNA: TGTGCCAGCTCACCTGACAGGGGCCAGCCCCAGCATTTT

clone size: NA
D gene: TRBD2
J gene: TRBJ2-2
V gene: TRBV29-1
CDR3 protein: CSGLTSGNTGELFF
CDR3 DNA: TGCAGCGGATTGACTAGCGGTAACACCGGGGAGCTGTTTTTT

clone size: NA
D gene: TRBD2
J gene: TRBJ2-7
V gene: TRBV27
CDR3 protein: CASSQLGTSGIYEQYF
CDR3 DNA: TGTGCCAGCAGCCAGTTGGGGACTAGCGGGATATACGAGCAGTACTTC

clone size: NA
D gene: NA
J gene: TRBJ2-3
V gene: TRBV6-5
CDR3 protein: CASSLGEGSTDTQYF
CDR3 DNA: TGTGCCAGCAGCCTTGGTGAGGGTAGCACAGATACGCAGTATTTT

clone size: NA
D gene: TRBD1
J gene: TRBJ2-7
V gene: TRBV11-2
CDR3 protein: CASSFGQAYEQYF
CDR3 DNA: TGTGCCAGCAGCTTCGGACAGGCCTACGAGCAGTACTTC

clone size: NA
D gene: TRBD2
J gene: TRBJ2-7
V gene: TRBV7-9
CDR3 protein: CASSLSAGGLSYEQYF
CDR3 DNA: TGTGCCAGCAGCTTATCAGCGGGAGGGCTCTCCTACGAGCAGTACTTC

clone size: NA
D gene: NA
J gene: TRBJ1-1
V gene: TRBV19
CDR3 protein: CASSPQGREAFF
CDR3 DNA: TGTGCCAGTAGTCCCCAGGGTCGGGAAGCTTTCTTT

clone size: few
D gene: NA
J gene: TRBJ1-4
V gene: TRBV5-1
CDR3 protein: CASSLENRKNEKLFF
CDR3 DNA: TGCGCCAGCAGCTTGGAAAACAGGAAAAATGAAAAACTGTTTTTT

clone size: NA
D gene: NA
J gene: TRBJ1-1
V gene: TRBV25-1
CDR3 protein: CASHDTRRGTEAFF
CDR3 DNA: TGTGCCAGCCATGACACGAGGAGGGGCACTGAAGCTTTCTTT

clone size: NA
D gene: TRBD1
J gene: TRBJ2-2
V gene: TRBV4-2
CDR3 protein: CASSQDFRQGRTGELFF
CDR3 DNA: TGTGCCAGCAGCCAAGATTTTCGACAGGGTCGGACCGGGGAGCTGTTTTTT

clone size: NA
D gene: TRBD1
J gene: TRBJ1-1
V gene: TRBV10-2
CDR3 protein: CASRGEGANTEAFF
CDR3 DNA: TGCGCCAGCAGGGGAGAGGGGGCGAACACTGAAGCTTTCTTT

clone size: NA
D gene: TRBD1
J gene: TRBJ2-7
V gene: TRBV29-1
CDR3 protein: CSVEEQGARYEQYF
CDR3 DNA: TGCAGCGTTGAAGAACAGGGGGCACGCTACGAGCAGTACTTC

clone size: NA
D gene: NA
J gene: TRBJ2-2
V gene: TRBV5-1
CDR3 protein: CASSLATSDTGELFF
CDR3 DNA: TGCGCCAGCAGCTTGGCCACATCTGATACCGGGGAGCTGTTTTTT

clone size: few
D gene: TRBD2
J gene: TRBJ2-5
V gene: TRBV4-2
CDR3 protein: CASSQDGTSAETQYF
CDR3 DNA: TGTGCCAGCAGCCAAGATGGGACTAGCGCAGAGACCCAGTACTTC

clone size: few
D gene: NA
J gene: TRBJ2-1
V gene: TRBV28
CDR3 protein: CASSLPSDEQFF
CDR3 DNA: TGTGCCAGCAGCTTGCCTTCGGATGAGCAGTTCTTC

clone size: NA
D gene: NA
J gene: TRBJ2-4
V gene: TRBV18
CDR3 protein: CASSSRGGNIQYF
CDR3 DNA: TGTGCCAGCTCATCTCGTGGGGGGAACATTCAGTACTTC